The present T cell receptor beta chain was sequenced within a study of T cells in Graves' hyperthyroidism and ophthalmopathy. The wider study: Before any treatment, at initial diagnosis, peripheral blood was collected.

Out of about 10 ml of fresh peripheral blood came the PBMCs. This clonotype showed up many times. Its target is unknown. RNA transcripts gave rise to amplified TCR beta CDR3 regions. An initial round of RT-PCR targeting the TCR CDR3 relied on the HTBI primer set. One entry per CDR3 protein, called by TCRdb with MiXCR from the multiplex PCR reads. The data show hundreds of thousands of distinct CDR3 sequences, approximately 14% seen once. Regarding the study as a whole: Blood also contained most expanded thyroid clonotypes above 0.001. A 13 V-J signature model discriminated ophthalmopathy versus stable hyperthyroidism.

The specimen was blood. The TCR sequence derives from a woman in her 50s with Graves' ophthalmopathy.

The CDR3 sequence is CASRDLQGLTDTQYF. CDR3 nucleotide sequence: TGTGCCAGCAGGGATCTTCAAGGCCTAACAGATACGCAGTATTTT. The chain joins TRBV6-1 to TRBJ2-3; no firm D call. This CDR3 is built from 15 residues. The germline V and J ends were trimmed by 6 bases and 3 bases, with 16 bases remaining between them. Per germline, CDR1 MNHNS and CDR2 SASEGT.